This entry lists 26 T cell receptor beta chains sequenced from one sample in a study of cytomegalovirus exposure and HLA in healthy donors. This PCR relied on a set of 60 Vbeta primers and 13 Jbeta primers. Sequencing used immunoSEQ multiplex PCR; TCRdb keeps in-frame clones, though not all of them. The table has around 100,000 clones, around three quarters seen once. The sequencing input was PBMCs. These receptors came from a man under 40 in good health and CMV-seropositive.

To note about this clone: At one of its ends the junction is not consistent with the germline gene, which may arise from a read error. The J gene is TRBJ1-1, the V gene TRBV18; TRBD1 matches 7 bases. The germline V gene has CDR1 KGHSH and CDR2 LQKENI. CDR3 length equals 15 residues. CDR3 nucleotides: TGTGCCAGCTCACCTTCTGGGACAGTGAACCCTGAAGCTTTCTTT. It is translated as CASSPSGTVNPEAFF.

This sequence joins TRBV6-5 and TRBJ2-2; D is uncertain. Looked up from germline, CDR1 is MNHEY and CDR2 is SVGAGI. This CDR3 region has 13 residues. The V gene lost 5 bases and the J gene lost 1 base, with 5 bases spanning the gap. CDR3 DNA: TGTGCCAGCAGTCAGGAGAACACCGGGGAGCTGTTTTTT. Its protein is CASSQENTGELFF.

The chain is built from TRBV27 and TRBJ1-2, with 11 bases that match TRBD1. With V trimmed by 2 bases and J by 10 bases, 3 bases remained unmatched. The CDR3 runs to 13 residues. CDR1 and CDR2 (germline): MNHEY, SMNVEV (reference sequence). CDR3 DNA sequence: TGTGCCAGCAGTTTAGGCGGACAGGGGGCCTACACCTTC. Protein product: CASSLGGQGAYTF.

The chain uses TRBV7-2 and TRBJ2-5; unclear D gene. The germline V gene encodes CDR1 SGHTA and CDR2 FQGNSA. The CDR3 consists of 12 residues. The ends were cut back, 1 base at V and 4 bases at J, with 4 bases in the middle. DNA of the CDR3: TGTGCCAGCAGCTTAGACGGAGAGACCCAGTACTTC. It is translated as CASSLDGETQYF.

This clone has only one observation. V is TRBV29-1 and J is TRBJ2-1, with TRBD1 identical over 7 bases. Germline CDR1 is SQVTM and CDR2 is ANQGSEA. The V segment lost 0 bases and the J segment 10 bases; nucleotides outside the gene matches: 0. The CDR3 runs 11 residues. This CDR3 is CSVEEGQEQFF. The CDR3 DNA sequence: TGCAGCGTTGAAGAGGGACAGGAGCAGTTCTTC.

As for this clone: Other DNA sequences within the sample encode an identical CDR3. The chain recombines TRBV18 with TRBJ1-6; TRBD1 matches at 7 bases. The CDR3 runs to 14 residues. Germline loops: CDR1 KGHSH, CDR2 LQKENI. V was clipped by 4 bases and J by 5 bases; unmatched bases: 2. The CDR3, as DNA: TGTGCCAGCTCACTCGGACAGGATAATTCACCCCTCCACTTT. It is translated as CASSLGQDNSPLHF.

J is TRBJ1-4 and V is TRBV19; 9 bases agree with TRBD1. Germline CDR1 reads LNHDA; CDR2 reads SQIVND (reference sequence). This CDR3 has 15 residues. The V gene end was trimmed by 5 bases and the J gene end by 7 bases; junction bases not matched to a gene: 8. CDR3 region: CASSPTTDRGEKLFF. In DNA, the CDR3 is TGTGCCAGTAGTCCCACGACGGACAGGGGTGAAAAACTGTTTTTT.

V gene TRBV4-3 combines with J gene TRBJ1-1, with D possibly being TRBD1 (5 bases). Germline V lookup: CDR1 LGHNA, CDR2 YSLEER. V was shortened by 4 bases and J by 0 bases, with 12 bases between the two germline ends. The CDR3 has 15 amino acids. The CDR3 DNA follows: TGCGCCAGCAGCCTGACCAGGGCCATGAACACTGAAGCTTTCTTT. This gives the protein CASSLTRAMNTEAFF.

As DNA, the CDR3 is TGTGCCAGCAGCTTAGAAGCCCGGGGACTTGCGAATGGCTACACCTTC. This encodes CASSLEARGLANGYTF. The chain employs TRBV7-2 and TRBJ1-2; TRBD1 is a possible D gene (5 bases). Trimming removed 1 base at V and 6 bases at J, with 18 bases between. The CDR3 is 16 residues long. Germline lookup yields CDR1 SGHTA and CDR2 FQGNSA.

The J gene is TRBJ2-3, the V gene TRBV11-2; TRBD1 is a possible D gene (5 bases). There are 13 residues in the CDR3. Germline CDR1 SGHAT, CDR2 FQNNGV. The ends were cut back, 6 bases at V and 3 bases at J, with 10 bases in the middle. In DNA, the CDR3 is TGTGCCAGCAGGTTACAGGTAACAGATACGCAGTATTTT. It specifies CASRLQVTDTQYF.

This chain connects TRBV2 to TRBJ1-5; D call uncertain. V shed 7 bases and J shed 2 bases, with 12 bases lying between them. The germline V gene has CDR1 SNHLY and CDR2 FYNNEI. The CDR3 loop spans 14 amino acids. Here the CDR3 DNA reads TGTGCCAGCACGAGGGAGCAACGCAATCAGCCCCAGCATTTT. Translating gives CASTREQRNQPQHF.

CDR3 in amino acids: CASTTWDRDSPLHF. Written as DNA, the CDR3 is TGTGCCAGCACCACGTGGGACAGGGACTCACCCCTCCACTTT. This rearrangement joins TRBV5-6 to TRBJ1-6, with 9 bases that match TRBD1. The V gene end was trimmed by 6 bases and the J gene end by 10 bases; junction bases not matched to a gene: 8. Germline CDR1 reads SGHDT; CDR2 reads YYEEEE. The CDR3 length is 14 residues. Variable domain in full (rest from reference TRBV5-6 and TRBJ1-6): DAGVTQSPTHLIKTRGQQVTLRCSPKSGHDTVSWYQQALGQGPQFIFQYYEEEERQRGNFPDRFSGHQFPNYSSELNVNALLLGDSALYLCASTTWDRDSPLHFGNGTRLTVT.

The CDR3 spells CASSFPGHLSYEQYF. The CDR3 bases are TGTGCCAGCAGTTTTCCGGGACACCTCTCCTACGAGCAGTACTTC. V gene TRBV6-1 combines with J gene TRBJ2-7, with TRBD1 as a possible D gene (6 bases). CDR1 and CDR2 (germline): MNHNS, SASEGT. The length of the CDR3 is 15 residues. Trimming pared 5 bases from V and 0 bases from J, leaving 14 bases between.

This chain links TRBV5-1 with TRBJ2-5, with 7 bases identical to TRBD2. Germline-derived CDR1 and CDR2 are SGHRS and YFSETQ. The V gene end was trimmed by 0 bases and the J gene end by 1 base; junction bases not matched to a gene: 9. The CDR3 loop spans 17 amino acids. As DNA, the CDR3 is TGCGCCAGCAGCTTGGGGTTCGGGGCGGGAGTCCAAGAGACCCAGTACTTC. Translating it yields CASSLGFGAGVQETQYF.

In its sample, this clone was seen a few times. This chain links TRBV14 with TRBJ2-3; D remains unclear. Trimming removed 2 bases at V and 0 bases at J, with 9 bases between. This CDR3 has 15 amino acids. Germline V gene sequence: CDR1 SGHDN, CDR2 FVKESK. DNA of the CDR3: TGTGCCAGCAGCCAACAGATCCTCAGCACAGATACGCAGTATTTT. It yields the protein CASSQQILSTDTQYF.

This clone appeared a few times. This chain joins TRBV18 and TRBJ2-7; D is unresolved. The CDR3 extends over 14 amino acids. The germline V gene encodes CDR1 KGHSH and CDR2 LQKENI. V lost 5 bases and J lost 6, with 17 bases in between. CDR3 amino acids: CASSVGLEPGEQYF. The CDR3 coding sequence is TGTGCCAGCTCAGTCGGTCTCGAGCCGGGCGAGCAGTACTTC.

The V gene is TRBV6-4, the J gene TRBJ1-1, with TRBD1 matching over 7 bases. The CDR3 runs to 15 residues. Germline assignment: CDR1 MRHNA and CDR2 SNTAGT. V shed 0 bases and J 5 bases; nucleotides not matched to a gene: 6. CDR3 protein: CASSDSRGGATEAFF. CDR3 bases: TGTGCCAGCAGTGACTCGAGAGGGGGCGCGACTGAAGCTTTCTTT.

V usage is TRBV9 and J usage is TRBJ2-7; 7 bases agree with TRBD1. CDR1 is SGDLS, CDR2 YYNGEE, per germline. V was clipped by 3 bases and J by 6 bases; unmatched bases: 12. CDR3 length: 15 amino acids. This CDR3 is CASSDQPDRSSEQYF. The CDR3 DNA follows: TGTGCCAGCAGCGATCAGCCGGACAGGTCGAGCGAGCAGTACTTC.

The chain carries TRBV7-8 and TRBJ1-6, with TRBD1 identical over 7 bases. Germline CDR1 SGHVS, CDR2 FQNEAQ. V gave up 6 bases and J gave up 7 bases; unmatched junction bases: 3. The CDR3 has 13 residues. The CDR3, as DNA: TGTGCCAGCAGAGGACAGGCGAATTCACCCCTCCACTTT. Translating it yields CASRGQANSPLHF.

The gene calls are TRBV10-3 and TRBJ1-2; 7 bases are a match to TRBD1. The length of the CDR3 is 15 residues. The V gene end was trimmed by 5 bases and the J gene end by 4 bases; junction bases not matched to a gene: 10. Germline CDR1 ENHRY, CDR2 SYGVKD. CDR3 amino acids: CAISRESGQSYGYTF. The CDR3 bases are TGTGCCATCAGTAGGGAATCGGGACAGTCCTATGGCTACACCTTC.

V and J are TRBV5-1 and TRBJ1-1; 10 bases map to TRBD1. V lost 1 base and J lost 0; bases outside the gene matches: 3. Germline CDR1 is SGHRS and CDR2 is YFSETQ. The CDR3 extends over 16 amino acids. The CDR3 protein is CASSLQGQGMNTEAFF. The CDR3 nucleotides read TGCGCCAGCAGCTTGCAGGGACAGGGGATGAACACTGAAGCTTTCTTT. Combining the CDR3 with reference TRBV5-1 and TRBJ1-1 gives the whole variable domain KAGVTQTPRYLIKTRGQQVTLSCSPISGHRSVSWYQQTPGQGLQFLFEYFSETQRNKGNFPGRFSGRQFSNSRSEMNVSTLELGDSALYLCASSLQGQGMNTEAFFGQGTRLTVV.

V is TRBV29-1 and J is TRBJ2-5, with D unclear. This CDR3 spans 10 amino acids. V was shortened by 8 bases and J by 5 bases, with 9 bases between the two germline ends. Germline V gene data show CDR1 as SQVTM and CDR2 as ANQGSEA. The DNA for the CDR3 is TGCAGCACTGCGTGGGAGACCCAGTACTTC. This codes for CSTAWETQYF.

The rearrangement uses TRBV7-2 and TRBJ2-3, with TRBD2 as a possible D gene (7 bases). Per the germline V gene, CDR1 is SGHTA and CDR2 is FQGNSA. CDR3 length: 14 residues. Trimming left V 5 bases short and J 11 bases short, with 20 bases between. The CDR3 region has the DNA TGTGCCAGCAGCACCACCTCGGGGGGCCTAGTGCAGTATTTT. Translating it yields CASSTTSGGLVQYF.

The chain combines TRBV7-2 with TRBJ2-6; a possible D gene is TRBD1 (6 bases). The CDR3 runs 17 residues. Trimming took 1 base from V and 4 from J, leaving 14 bases between them. The germline V gene has CDR1 SGHTA and CDR2 FQGNSA. CDR3 amino acids: CASSLVWGLSGANVLTF. The CDR3 coding sequence is TGTGCCAGCAGCTTAGTCTGGGGGCTCTCAGGGGCCAACGTCCTGACTTTC.

The V gene is TRBV19, the J gene TRBJ2-5; TRBD1 agrees at 7 bases. CDR1 and CDR2 from the germline V gene are LNHDA and SQIVND (reference sequence). After removal of 5 bases from V and 5 bases from J, the junction contained 11 bases not matched to a gene. The CDR3 has 15 amino acids. CDR3 residues: CASSEGQPGGETQYF. The DNA for the CDR3 is TGTGCCAGTAGTGAGGGACAGCCCGGTGGGGAGACCCAGTACTTC.

The chain joins TRBV5-4 to TRBJ2-2; a weak D match, TRBD1 (6 bases). Germline CDR1 reads SGHNT; CDR2 reads YYREEE (reference sequence). This CDR3 has 15 amino acids. The V end was cut by 0 bases, the J end by 2 bases, with 8 bases between. CDR3 region: CASSLAGVNTGELFF. CDR3 DNA sequence: TGTGCCAGCAGCTTGGCAGGGGTCAACACCGGGGAGCTGTTTTTT.